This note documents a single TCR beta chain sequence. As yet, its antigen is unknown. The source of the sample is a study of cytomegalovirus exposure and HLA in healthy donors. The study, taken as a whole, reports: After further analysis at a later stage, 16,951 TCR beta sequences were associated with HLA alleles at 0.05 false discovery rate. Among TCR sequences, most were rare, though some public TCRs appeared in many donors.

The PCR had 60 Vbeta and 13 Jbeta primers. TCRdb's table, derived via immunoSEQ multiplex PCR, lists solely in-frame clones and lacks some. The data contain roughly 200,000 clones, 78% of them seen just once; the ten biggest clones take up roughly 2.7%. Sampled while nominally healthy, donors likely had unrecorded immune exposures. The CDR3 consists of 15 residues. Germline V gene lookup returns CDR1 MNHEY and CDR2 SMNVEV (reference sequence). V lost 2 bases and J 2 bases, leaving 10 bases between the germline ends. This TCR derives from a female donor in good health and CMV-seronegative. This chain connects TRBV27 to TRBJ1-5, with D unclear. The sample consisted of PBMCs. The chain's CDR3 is CASSLGVGGNQPQHF. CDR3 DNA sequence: TGTGCCAGCAGTTTAGGGGTCGGGGGCAATCAGCCCCAGCATTTT.